This T cell receptor (beta chain) is from a study of sequential checkpoint blockade in melanoma. Study overall: Patients were randomized 1:1 to nivolumab-then-ipilimumab or ipilimumab-then-nivolumab first-line. Each arm's sequence ended with maintenance nivolumab.

The CDR3 spans 15 residues. V shed 5 bases, J shed 10 bases, and the junction held 9 bases outside the gene matches. Germline V gives CDR1 MDHEN, CDR2 SYDVKM. Sequencing used immunoSEQ multiplex PCR; TCRdb keeps in-frame clones, though not all of them. The sample has some 4,500 clones, roughly 50% seen once. Treatment described: randomized to nivolumab then ipilimumab (arm A) or the reverse (arm B). No patient had prior DNA-damaging chemotherapy. Sorted cells were live CD3+CD8+, lacking CD19 and CD56, from PBMCs. This chain joins TRBV28 and TRBJ2-3; 13 positions match TRBD2. This sequence was found in a human donor with melanoma. The sample in question was CD8+ T cells sorted from blood (inferred from file names), obtained from a patient given nivolumab and ipilimumab in sequence. For the CDR3, the DNA is TGTGCCAGCAGTCAACTAGCGGGAGGGCCAAAGGCGCAGTATTTT. Amino acid sequence: CASSQLAGGPKAQYF.